A selection of T cell receptor beta chains follows, all from one sample in a study of T cell changes during pregnancy in multiple sclerosis. Generated by immunoSEQ multiplex PCR, the TCRdb table keeps only in-frame clones and is missing some. The sample includes 50,000 or so clones, approximately 93% of them seen just once. The sequences come from CD4+ T cells from peripheral blood mononuclear cells, collected in the third trimester of pregnancy. The receptors derive from a female donor with multiple sclerosis, enrolled in a pregnancy study. CDR3s include the opening cysteine and the closing phenylalanine or tryptophan. D genes are given only for firm matches. Some rows have no size entry. The others give once, few or many, or a class for an expanded clone.

d_call: TRBD2
clone_size: .
j_call: TRBJ2-3
v_call: TRBV11-2
cdr3_nt: TGTGCCAGCAGCTCCCCGGGACTAGCGGGAGGGGAGGGTACGCAGTATTTT
cdr3_aa: CASSSPGLAGGEGTQYF

d_call: .
clone_size: .
j_call: TRBJ1-2
v_call: TRBV18
cdr3_nt: TGTGCCAGCTCACCACAGACAATCCCCTCGAATAACTATGGCTACACCTTC
cdr3_aa: CASSPQTIPSNNYGYTF

d_call: TRBD1
clone_size: .
j_call: TRBJ1-6
v_call: TRBV30
cdr3_nt: TGTGCCTGGAGTGTTCGGGACAGGGCGAATTCACCCCTCCACTTT
cdr3_aa: CAWSVRDRANSPLHF

d_call: TRBD2
clone_size: .
j_call: TRBJ2-7
v_call: TRBV18
cdr3_nt: TGTGCCAGCTCTGAGCGGGGCCCCTACGAGCAGTACTTC
cdr3_aa: CASSERGPYEQYF

d_call: .
clone_size: .
j_call: TRBJ2-2
v_call: TRBV18
cdr3_nt: TGTGCCAGCTCACCACCGCACAGACCAACCGGGGAGCTGTTTTTT
cdr3_aa: CASSPPHRPTGELFF

d_call: .
clone_size: few
j_call: TRBJ1-5
v_call: TRBV6-1
cdr3_nt: TGTGCCAGCAGTGAAAGAGCGGGTCAGCCCCAGCATTTT
cdr3_aa: CASSERAGQPQHF

d_call: .
clone_size: .
j_call: TRBJ1-6
v_call: TRBV19
cdr3_nt: TGTGCCAGTAGTATACAGGGGAAGGGGACCTATAATTCACCCCTCCACTTT
cdr3_aa: CASSIQGKGTYNSPLHF

d_call: TRBD1
clone_size: .
j_call: TRBJ1-4
v_call: TRBV5-1
cdr3_nt: TGCGCCAGCAGCGGAGACAGGGGGCGGAATGAAAAACTGTTTTTT
cdr3_aa: CASSGDRGRNEKLFF

d_call: .
clone_size: .
j_call: TRBJ2-3
v_call: TRBV6-6
cdr3_nt: TGTGCCTCCTCAGGAGGGAACAGGCTGAGCACAGATACGCAGTATTTT
cdr3_aa: CASSGGNRLSTDTQYF

d_call: TRBD1
clone_size: .
j_call: TRBJ2-3
v_call: TRBV19
cdr3_nt: TGTGCCAGTAGTATAAACCCGGGACAGGGATTCACAGATACGCAGTATTTT
cdr3_aa: CASSINPGQGFTDTQYF

d_call: .
clone_size: .
j_call: TRBJ2-3
v_call: TRBV6-1
cdr3_nt: TGTGCCAGCAGTGAAGGGGGGACTCCTCGACATACGCAGTATTTT
cdr3_aa: CASSEGGTPRHTQYF

d_call: .
clone_size: .
j_call: TRBJ1-4
v_call: TRBV5-5
cdr3_nt: TGTGCCAGCAGCCCAGGATTGATCCCGAGAGCAACTAATGAAAAACTGTTTTTT
cdr3_aa: CASSPGLIPRATNEKLFF

d_call: .
clone_size: .
j_call: TRBJ2-7
v_call: TRBV30
cdr3_nt: TGTGCCTGGTCAACAGGGCCCTACGAGCAGTACTTC
cdr3_aa: CAWSTGPYEQYF

d_call: TRBD2
clone_size: .
j_call: TRBJ2-1
v_call: TRBV7-9
cdr3_nt: TGTGCCAGCAGCTTAAGGACTAGCGGGAGGAATAATGAGCAGTTCTTC
cdr3_aa: CASSLRTSGRNNEQFF

d_call: TRBD1
clone_size: .
j_call: TRBJ2-7
v_call: TRBV28
cdr3_nt: TGTGCCATCAGGGGGTCGTCGGACAGAATTTACGAGCAGTACTTC
cdr3_aa: CAIRGSSDRIYEQYF

d_call: .
clone_size: .
j_call: TRBJ2-2
v_call: TRBV5-1
cdr3_nt: TGCGCCAGCAGCCCCCTTCCGTCCGGGGAGCTGTTTTTT
cdr3_aa: CASSPLPSGELFF

d_call: .
clone_size: .
j_call: TRBJ2-5
v_call: TRBV11-3
cdr3_nt: TGTGCCAGCAGCTCTTGGCGGGGCCAAGAGACCCAGTACTTC
cdr3_aa: CASSSWRGQETQYF

d_call: TRBD2
clone_size: .
j_call: TRBJ2-7
v_call: TRBV5-1
cdr3_nt: TGCGCCAGCAGCTACCCTGGACTAGCGGGAGTCGGGGAGCAGTACTTC
cdr3_aa: CASSYPGLAGVGEQYF

d_call: .
clone_size: .
j_call: TRBJ1-5
v_call: TRBV4-1
cdr3_nt: TGCGCCAGCAGCCTCCAAGGGGGGGTTAATCAGCCCCAGCATTTT
cdr3_aa: CASSLQGGVNQPQHF

d_call: .
clone_size: .
j_call: TRBJ1-6
v_call: TRBV5-6
cdr3_nt: TGTGCCAGCAGCTTGGGACAGGCCAATTCACCCCTCCACTTT
cdr3_aa: CASSLGQANSPLHF

d_call: TRBD2
clone_size: .
j_call: TRBJ2-1
v_call: TRBV7-2
cdr3_nt: TGTGCCAGCAGCCCTGGACTAGCGGGTGGCTCCTACAATGAGCAGTTCTTC
cdr3_aa: CASSPGLAGGSYNEQFF

d_call: TRBD2
clone_size: .
j_call: TRBJ2-3
v_call: TRBV4-1
cdr3_nt: TGCGCCAGCAGCCAAGATCAGACTAGCGGGTCAACTAGCACAGATACGCAGTATTTT
cdr3_aa: CASSQDQTSGSTSTDTQYF

d_call: .
clone_size: .
j_call: TRBJ2-5
v_call: TRBV5-1
cdr3_nt: TGCGCCAGCAGCCTCTACTCAACAGGGAGAGAGACCCAGTACTTC
cdr3_aa: CASSLYSTGRETQYF

d_call: .
clone_size: few
j_call: TRBJ1-6
v_call: TRBV9
cdr3_nt: TGTGCCAGCAGCGGCAGGGTCTCCTATAATTCACCCCTCCACTTT
cdr3_aa: CASSGRVSYNSPLHF

d_call: TRBD1
clone_size: .
j_call: TRBJ1-2
v_call: TRBV10-3
cdr3_nt: TGTGCCATCAGTGAGAGGGGGCCTAACTATGGCTACACCTTC
cdr3_aa: CAISERGPNYGYTF

d_call: .
clone_size: .
j_call: TRBJ1-3
v_call: TRBV4-3
cdr3_nt: TGCGCCAGCAGCCAAGATCAGGTCTCTGGAAACACCATATATTTT
cdr3_aa: CASSQDQVSGNTIYF

d_call: TRBD2
clone_size: .
j_call: TRBJ2-1
v_call: TRBV5-1
cdr3_nt: TGCGCCAGCAGCTTGGTTCTAGCGGGGGGGCTCTACAATGAGCAGTTCTTC
cdr3_aa: CASSLVLAGGLYNEQFF

d_call: TRBD1
clone_size: .
j_call: TRBJ1-1
v_call: TRBV4-1
cdr3_nt: TGCGCCAGCAGCCCCCCCCAACGACAGGGCGCCACTGAAGCTTTCTTT
cdr3_aa: CASSPPQRQGATEAFF

d_call: TRBD2
clone_size: .
j_call: TRBJ2-1
v_call: TRBV10-3
cdr3_nt: TGTGCCATCAAACGCGGCGGGGGGGACAATGAGCAGTTCTTC
cdr3_aa: CAIKRGGGDNEQFF

d_call: .
clone_size: .
j_call: TRBJ1-5
v_call: TRBV6-1
cdr3_nt: TGTGCCAGCACGACAGCCTCGATCAATCAGCCCCAGCATTTT
cdr3_aa: CASTTASINQPQHF

d_call: .
clone_size: .
j_call: TRBJ1-3
v_call: TRBV6-5
cdr3_nt: TGTGCCAGCAGCCCACGGAGTAGCTCTGGAAACACCATATATTTT
cdr3_aa: CASSPRSSSGNTIYF

d_call: TRBD1
clone_size: .
j_call: TRBJ1-4
v_call: TRBV7-9
cdr3_nt: TGTGCCAGCAGCTTCGGGCAGACAGGGATTGGTGGGAATGAAAAACTGTTTTTT
cdr3_aa: CASSFGQTGIGGNEKLFF

d_call: TRBD1
clone_size: .
j_call: TRBJ1-5
v_call: TRBV2
cdr3_nt: TGTGCCAGCAAGGTCGGCTTGACAGGGAATCAGCCCCAGCATTTT
cdr3_aa: CASKVGLTGNQPQHF

d_call: .
clone_size: .
j_call: TRBJ2-1
v_call: TRBV10-3
cdr3_nt: TGTGCCATCAGTGAGGGTGGGACACACAATGAGCAGTTCTTC
cdr3_aa: CAISEGGTHNEQFF

d_call: TRBD1
clone_size: .
j_call: TRBJ2-1
v_call: TRBV7-3
cdr3_nt: TGTGCCAGCAGCGGACAGGGGAAGGGTGAGCAGTTCTTC
cdr3_aa: CASSGQGKGEQFF

d_call: TRBD1
clone_size: .
j_call: TRBJ1-2
v_call: TRBV19
cdr3_nt: TGTGCCAGTAGTCGGCGGACAGGGTCTATCATCTATGGCTACACCTTC
cdr3_aa: CASSRRTGSIIYGYTF

d_call: .
clone_size: .
j_call: TRBJ1-5
v_call: TRBV15
cdr3_nt: TGTGCCACCAGCAGAAGAGACCCGGGTAGCAATCAGCCCCAGCATTTT
cdr3_aa: CATSRRDPGSNQPQHF

d_call: .
clone_size: .
j_call: TRBJ2-4
v_call: TRBV27
cdr3_nt: TGTGCCAGCAGTTTTTATGGGGGGAACAACAAAAACATTCAGTACTTC
cdr3_aa: CASSFYGGNNKNIQYF

d_call: .
clone_size: .
j_call: TRBJ2-7
v_call: TRBV28
cdr3_nt: TGTGCCAGCAGTTTCGTTACAGGAAGCTACGAGCAGTACTTC
cdr3_aa: CASSFVTGSYEQYF

d_call: TRBD2
clone_size: .
j_call: TRBJ2-1
v_call: TRBV5-1
cdr3_nt: TGCGCCAGCAGCTTGGCCGCGGGGGGGGGTTTCTCCTACAATGAGCAGTTCTTC
cdr3_aa: CASSLAAGGGFSYNEQFF

d_call: TRBD1
clone_size: few
j_call: TRBJ1-1
v_call: TRBV18
cdr3_nt: TGTGCCAGCTCACCACCGACAGGGGGGATTGGTACTGAAGCTTTCTTT
cdr3_aa: CASSPPTGGIGTEAFF

d_call: TRBD1
clone_size: .
j_call: TRBJ1-3
v_call: TRBV27
cdr3_nt: TGTGCCAGCAGCACGACGACAGGGGGCGGAAACACCATATATTTT
cdr3_aa: CASSTTTGGGNTIYF

d_call: TRBD1
clone_size: .
j_call: TRBJ2-5
v_call: TRBV5-1
cdr3_nt: TGCGCCAGCGGCCCCGGGACAGGGACAGCAGAGACCCAGTACTTC
cdr3_aa: CASGPGTGTAETQYF

d_call: .
clone_size: once
j_call: TRBJ1-1
v_call: TRBV7-3
cdr3_nt: TGTGCCAGCAGCTTAGGCCGGACTGTGAACACTGAAGCTTTCTTT
cdr3_aa: CASSLGRTVNTEAFF

d_call: TRBD1
clone_size: .
j_call: TRBJ2-7
v_call: TRBV7-9
cdr3_nt: TGTGCCAGCAGCTTAGGAGTCCCGGGACAGGGCTACGAGCAGTACTTC
cdr3_aa: CASSLGVPGQGYEQYF

d_call: .
clone_size: .
j_call: TRBJ2-6
v_call: TRBV5-6
cdr3_nt: TGTGCCAGCAGCATGACTCCTACCTCCTCTGGGGCCAACGTCCTGACTTTC
cdr3_aa: CASSMTPTSSGANVLTF

d_call: .
clone_size: .
j_call: TRBJ1-4
v_call: TRBV29-1
cdr3_nt: TGCAGCGTTGGTAGGGGGACAACTAATGAAAAACTGTTTTTT
cdr3_aa: CSVGRGTTNEKLFF

d_call: TRBD1
clone_size: .
j_call: TRBJ1-2
v_call: TRBV19
cdr3_nt: TGTGCCAGTCGCCGGGACAGGGTAAGACCTGGCTACACCTTC
cdr3_aa: CASRRDRVRPGYTF

d_call: TRBD1
clone_size: .
j_call: TRBJ1-4
v_call: TRBV5-8
cdr3_nt: TGTGCCAGCAGCTTGCGGGGGACAGCCAGTAATGAAAAACTGTTTTTT
cdr3_aa: CASSLRGTASNEKLFF

d_call: .
clone_size: .
j_call: TRBJ1-4
v_call: TRBV2
cdr3_nt: TGTGCCAGCAGTGAAGCGGGGGCTTGGGAAGAAAAACTGTTTTTT
cdr3_aa: CASSEAGAWEEKLFF